This T cell receptor beta chain was captured by sequencing in a study of shared clonotypes between healthy human individuals. CDR1 is MNHEY and CDR2 is SMNVEV in the germline V gene (reference sequence). V lost 3 bases to trimming and J lost 2 bases; unmatched junction nucleotides: 3. CDR3 length: 15 amino acids. When replicate PCRs were run on sorted subsets, they used about 200 ng DNA, roughly 30,000 T cell genomes. Profiling relied on immunoSEQ multiplex PCR, and the TCRdb table lists in-frame clones only, not all of them. This sample has roughly 1,600,000 clones, with approximately 98.5% found just once.

The rearrangement links TRBV27 to TRBJ2-1, with 8 nucleotides matching TRBD1. Sequencing was done on a sample of naive CD4+ T cells sorted from blood. Subset: CD45RA+ positively selected. The TCR was taken from a man aged 30 to 45 in good health. CDR3 nucleotide sequence: TGTGCCAGCAGTTTCCGGACAGGGACCTACAATGAGCAGTTCTTC. It yields the protein CASSFRTGTYNEQFF.